This T cell receptor beta chain stems from a study of shared clonotypes between healthy human individuals. The CDR3 spans 15 residues. Deletions cut 4 bases from V and 6 bases from J, with 19 bases between. From germline, CDR1 is MNHNS and CDR2 SASEGT. Libraries were prepared by immunoSEQ multiplex PCR; TCRdb keeps only in-frame clonotypes and omits some of them. The data contain about a million clones, 70% to 85% of them singletons. This sequence originates from a man between 18 and 35 years old in good health. The source material was memory CD4+ T cells sorted from blood. Sample subset: CD45RA-negative fraction. The V and J genes are TRBV6-1 and TRBJ2-7; D tentatively reads TRBD1 or TRBD2 (5 bases each). CDR3 in amino acids: CASSVGTLTGGEQYF. The DNA of the CDR3 is TGTGCCAGCAGTGTCGGGACCCTCACTGGTGGCGAGCAGTACTTC.